This T cell receptor beta chain appears in the sequencing data of a study of blood T cell repertoires in COVID-19. Only in-frame clones appear in the TCRdb table, and some are missing; sequencing was by immunoSEQ multiplex PCR. Of under 300,000 clones listed, roughly 82% were seen once; the top ten hold 9% to 15%. This clone was counted between two and nine times. CDR3 length: 13 residues. With V trimmed by 7 bases and J by 5 bases, 3 bases remained unmatched. The germline gives CDR1 LNHDA, CDR2 SQIVND (reference sequence). Sequenced material: peripheral blood. This chain links TRBV19 with TRBJ2-2, with 8 nucleotides matching TRBD1. The receptor comes from a man older than 75 with acute or convalescent COVID-19. CDR3 bases: TGTGCCAGTACCGACAGGGGAACCGGGGAGCTGTTTTTT. It specifies CASTDRGTGELFF.